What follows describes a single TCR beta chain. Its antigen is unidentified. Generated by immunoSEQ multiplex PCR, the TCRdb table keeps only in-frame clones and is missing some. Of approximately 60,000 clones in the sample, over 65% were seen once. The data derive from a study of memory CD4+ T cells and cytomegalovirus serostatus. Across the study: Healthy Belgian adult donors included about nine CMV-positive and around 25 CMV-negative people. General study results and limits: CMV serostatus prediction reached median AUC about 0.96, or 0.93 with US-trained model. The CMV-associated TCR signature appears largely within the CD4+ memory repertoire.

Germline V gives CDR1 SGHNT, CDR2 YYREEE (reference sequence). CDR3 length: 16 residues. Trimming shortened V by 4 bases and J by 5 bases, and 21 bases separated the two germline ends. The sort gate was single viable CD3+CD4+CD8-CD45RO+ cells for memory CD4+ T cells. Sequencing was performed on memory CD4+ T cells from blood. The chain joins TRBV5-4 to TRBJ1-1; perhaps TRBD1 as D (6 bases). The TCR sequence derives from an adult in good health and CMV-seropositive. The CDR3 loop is CASSKRGGELRTEAFF. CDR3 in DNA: TGTGCCAGCAGCAAGAGAGGGGGGGAATTGCGGACTGAAGCTTTCTTT.